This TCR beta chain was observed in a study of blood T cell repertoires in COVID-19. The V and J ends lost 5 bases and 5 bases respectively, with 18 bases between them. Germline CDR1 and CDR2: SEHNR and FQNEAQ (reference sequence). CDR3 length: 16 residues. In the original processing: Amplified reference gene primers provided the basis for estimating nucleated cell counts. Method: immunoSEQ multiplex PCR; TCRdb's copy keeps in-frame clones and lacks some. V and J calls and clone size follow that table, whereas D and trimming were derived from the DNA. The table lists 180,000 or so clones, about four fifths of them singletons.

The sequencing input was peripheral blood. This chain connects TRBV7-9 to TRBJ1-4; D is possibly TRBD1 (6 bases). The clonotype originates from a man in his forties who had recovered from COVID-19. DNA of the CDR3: TGTGCCAGCAGCACCGTTCTGGACAGCCACAATGAAAAACTGTTTTTT. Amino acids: CASSTVLDSHNEKLFF.